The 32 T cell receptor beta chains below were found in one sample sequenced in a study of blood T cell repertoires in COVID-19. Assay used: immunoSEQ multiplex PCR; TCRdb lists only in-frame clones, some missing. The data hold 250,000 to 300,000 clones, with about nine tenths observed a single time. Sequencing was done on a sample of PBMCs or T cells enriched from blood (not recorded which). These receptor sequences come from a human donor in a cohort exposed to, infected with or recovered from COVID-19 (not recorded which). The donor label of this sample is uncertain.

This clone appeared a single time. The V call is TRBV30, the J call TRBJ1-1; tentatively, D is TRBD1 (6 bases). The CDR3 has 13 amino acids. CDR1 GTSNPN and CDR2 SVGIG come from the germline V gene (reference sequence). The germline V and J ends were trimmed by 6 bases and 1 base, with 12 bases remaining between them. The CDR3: CACRTGPNTEAFF. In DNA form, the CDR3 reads TGTGCCTGCCGAACAGGGCCGAACACTGAAGCTTTCTTT.

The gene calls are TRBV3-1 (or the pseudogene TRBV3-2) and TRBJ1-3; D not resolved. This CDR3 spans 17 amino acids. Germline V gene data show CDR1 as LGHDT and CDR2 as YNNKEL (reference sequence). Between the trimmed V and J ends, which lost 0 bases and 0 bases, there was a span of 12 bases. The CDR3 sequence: CASSQDFGESSGNTIYF. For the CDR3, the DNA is TGTGCCAGCAGCCAAGATTTCGGGGAGAGCTCTGGAAACACCATATATTTT.

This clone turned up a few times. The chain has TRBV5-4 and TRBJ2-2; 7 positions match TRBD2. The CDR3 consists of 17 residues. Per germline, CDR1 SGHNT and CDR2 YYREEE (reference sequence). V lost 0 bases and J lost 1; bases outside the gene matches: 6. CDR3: CASSLEPSGLNTGELFF. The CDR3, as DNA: TGTGCCAGCAGCTTGGAGCCTAGCGGCTTGAACACCGGGGAGCTGTTTTTT.

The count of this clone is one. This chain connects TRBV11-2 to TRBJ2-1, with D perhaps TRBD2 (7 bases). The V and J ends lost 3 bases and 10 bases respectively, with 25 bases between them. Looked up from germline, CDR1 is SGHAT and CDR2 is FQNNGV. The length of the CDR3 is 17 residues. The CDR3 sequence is CASSFLERGGRDREQFF. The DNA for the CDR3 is TGTGCCAGCAGCTTTCTCGAAAGGGGGGGCAGGGATAGAGAGCAGTTCTTC.

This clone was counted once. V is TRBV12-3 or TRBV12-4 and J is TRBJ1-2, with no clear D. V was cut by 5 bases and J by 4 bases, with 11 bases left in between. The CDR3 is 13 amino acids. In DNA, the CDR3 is TGTGCCAGCAGTCCCGGTGGTCGCTATGGCTACACCTTC. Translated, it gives CASSPGGRYGYTF.

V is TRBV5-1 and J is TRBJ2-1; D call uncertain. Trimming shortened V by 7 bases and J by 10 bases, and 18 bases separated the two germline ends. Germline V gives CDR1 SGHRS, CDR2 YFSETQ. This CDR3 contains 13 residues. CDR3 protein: CASGTLRVREQFF. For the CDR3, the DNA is TGCGCCAGCGGAACCCTCCGGGTCCGGGAGCAGTTCTTC. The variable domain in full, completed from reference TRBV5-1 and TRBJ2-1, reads KAGVTQTPRYLIKTRGQQVTLSCSPISGHRSVSWYQQTPGQGLQFLFEYFSETQRNKGNFPGRFSGRQFSNSRSEMNVSTLELGDSALYLCASGTLRVREQFFGPGTRLTVL.

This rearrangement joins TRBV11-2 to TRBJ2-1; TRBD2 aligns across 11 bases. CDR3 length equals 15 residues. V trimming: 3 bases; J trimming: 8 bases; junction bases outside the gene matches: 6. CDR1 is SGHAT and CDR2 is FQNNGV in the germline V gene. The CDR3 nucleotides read TGTGCCAGCAGCTTTACCGGGACTAGCGGTCATGAGCAGTTCTTC. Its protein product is CASSFTGTSGHEQFF.

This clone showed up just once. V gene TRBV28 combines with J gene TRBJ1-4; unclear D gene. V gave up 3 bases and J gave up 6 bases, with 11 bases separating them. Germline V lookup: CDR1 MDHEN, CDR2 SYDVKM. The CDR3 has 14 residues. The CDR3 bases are TGTGCCAGCAGTTTTCGACTTAGCCATGAAAAACTGTTTTTT. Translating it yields CASSFRLSHEKLFF.

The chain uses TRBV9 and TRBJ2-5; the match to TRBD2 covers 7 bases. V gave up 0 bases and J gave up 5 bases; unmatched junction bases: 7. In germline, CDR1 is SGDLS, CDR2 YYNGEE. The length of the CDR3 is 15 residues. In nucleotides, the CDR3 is TGTGCCAGCAGCGTAGGGGGGACTACTCTGGAGACCCAGTACTTC. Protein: CASSVGGTTLETQYF.

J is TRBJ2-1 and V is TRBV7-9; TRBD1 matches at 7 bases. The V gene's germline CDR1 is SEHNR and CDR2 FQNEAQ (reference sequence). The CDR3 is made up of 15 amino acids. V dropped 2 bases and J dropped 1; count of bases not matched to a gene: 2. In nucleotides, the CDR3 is TGTGCCAGCAGCTTACGACAGGGATCCTACAATGAGCAGTTCTTC. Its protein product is CASSLRQGSYNEQFF.

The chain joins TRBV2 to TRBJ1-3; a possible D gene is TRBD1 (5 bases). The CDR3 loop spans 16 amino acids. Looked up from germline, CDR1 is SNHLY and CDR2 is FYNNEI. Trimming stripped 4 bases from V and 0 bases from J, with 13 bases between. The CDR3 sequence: CASSGGLLSSGNTIYF. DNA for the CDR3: TGTGCCAGCAGTGGGGGACTCCTAAGCTCTGGAAACACCATATATTTT.

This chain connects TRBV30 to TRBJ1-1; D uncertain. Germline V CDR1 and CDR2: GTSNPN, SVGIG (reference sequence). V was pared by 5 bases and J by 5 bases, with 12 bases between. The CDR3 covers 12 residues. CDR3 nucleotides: TGTGCCTGGGCAGGTTCGGGGACTGAAGCTTTCTTT. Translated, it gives CAWAGSGTEAFF.

CDR3 sequence (DNA): TGTGCCAGCAGCGTAGGCACAGTCGGCACTGAAGCTTTCTTT. This sequence encodes CASSVGTVGTEAFF. This chain uses TRBV9 with TRBJ1-1; no reliable D call. Trimming shortened V by 0 bases and J by 4 bases, and 10 bases separated the two germline ends. This CDR3 has 14 residues. Germline V CDR1 and CDR2: SGDLS, YYNGEE.

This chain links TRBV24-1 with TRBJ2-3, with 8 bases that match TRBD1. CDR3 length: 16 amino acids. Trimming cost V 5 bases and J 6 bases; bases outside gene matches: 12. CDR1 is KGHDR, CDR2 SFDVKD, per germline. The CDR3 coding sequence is TGTGCCACCAGTGGAGTAGGACAGGGCGCGGGTGATACGCAGTATTTT. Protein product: CATSGVGQGAGDTQYF.

The DNA of the CDR3 is TGTGCCAGCACCCGAGGCAGGGGCTCCTACAATGAGCAGTTCTTC. Encoded protein: CASTRGRGSYNEQFF. The chain recombines TRBV5-5 with TRBJ2-1, with TRBD1 as a possible D gene (6 bases). The CDR3 consists of 15 residues. Germline CDR1 is SGHKS and CDR2 is YYEKEE (reference sequence). Trimming removed 6 bases at V and 0 bases at J, with 13 bases between.

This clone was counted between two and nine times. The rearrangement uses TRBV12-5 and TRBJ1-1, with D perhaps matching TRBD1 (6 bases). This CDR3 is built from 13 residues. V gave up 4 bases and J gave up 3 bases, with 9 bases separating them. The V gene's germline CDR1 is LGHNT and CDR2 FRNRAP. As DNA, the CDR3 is TGTGCTAGTGGTTCTACAGGGTACACTGAAGCTTTCTTT. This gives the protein CASGSTGYTEAFF.

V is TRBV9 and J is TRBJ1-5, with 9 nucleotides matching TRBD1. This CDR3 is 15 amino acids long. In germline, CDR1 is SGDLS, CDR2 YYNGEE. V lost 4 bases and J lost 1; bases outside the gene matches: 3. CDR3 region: CASSLQGASNQPQHF. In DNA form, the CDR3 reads TGTGCCAGCAGCTTACAGGGGGCGAGCAATCAGCCCCAGCATTTT.

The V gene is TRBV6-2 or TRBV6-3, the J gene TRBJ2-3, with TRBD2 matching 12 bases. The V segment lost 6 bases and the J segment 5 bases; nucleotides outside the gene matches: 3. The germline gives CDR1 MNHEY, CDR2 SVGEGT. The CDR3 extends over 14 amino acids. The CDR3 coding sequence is TGTGCCAGCAGCCAGACTAGCGGGGGAGATACGCAGTATTTT. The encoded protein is CASSQTSGGDTQYF.

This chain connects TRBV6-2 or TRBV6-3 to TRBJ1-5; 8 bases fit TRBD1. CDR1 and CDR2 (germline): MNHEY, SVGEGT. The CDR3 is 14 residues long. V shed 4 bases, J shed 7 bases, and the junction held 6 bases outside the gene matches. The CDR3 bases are TGTGCCAGCAGTTTACAGGGGGAAATACAGCCCCAGCATTTT. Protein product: CASSLQGEIQPQHF.

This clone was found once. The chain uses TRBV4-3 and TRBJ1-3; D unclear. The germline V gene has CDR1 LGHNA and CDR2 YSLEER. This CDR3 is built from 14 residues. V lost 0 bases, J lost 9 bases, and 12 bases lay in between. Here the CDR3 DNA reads TGCGCCAGCAGCCAAGAAAGGAGAGGAGGCACCATATATTTT. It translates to CASSQERRGGTIYF.

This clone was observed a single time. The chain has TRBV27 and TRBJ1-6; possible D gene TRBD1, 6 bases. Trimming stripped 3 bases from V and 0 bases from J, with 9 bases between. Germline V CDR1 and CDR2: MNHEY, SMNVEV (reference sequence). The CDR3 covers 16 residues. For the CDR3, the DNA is TGTGCCAGCAGTTTTAGGGACAACTCCTATAATTCACCCCTCCACTTT. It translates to CASSFRDNSYNSPLHF.

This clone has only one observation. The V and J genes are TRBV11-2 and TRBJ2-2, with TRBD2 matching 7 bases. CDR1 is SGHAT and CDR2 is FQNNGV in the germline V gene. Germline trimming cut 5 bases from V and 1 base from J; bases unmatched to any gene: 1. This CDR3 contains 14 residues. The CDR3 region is CASSPGGNTGELFF. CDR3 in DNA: TGTGCCAGCAGCCCGGGGGGGAACACCGGGGAGCTGTTTTTT. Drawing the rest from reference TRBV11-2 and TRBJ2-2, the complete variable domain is EAGVAQSPRYKIIEKRQSVAFWCNPISGHATLYWYQQILGQGPKLLIQFQNNGVVDDSQLPKDRFSAERLKGVDSTLKIQPAKLEDSAVYLCASSPGGNTGELFFGEGSRLTVL.

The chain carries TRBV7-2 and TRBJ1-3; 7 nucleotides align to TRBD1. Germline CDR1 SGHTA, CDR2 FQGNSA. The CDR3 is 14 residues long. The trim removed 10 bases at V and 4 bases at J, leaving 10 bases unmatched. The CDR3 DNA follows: TGTGCCAACCGACAGGGAAATTCCGGAAACACCATATATTTT. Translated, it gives CANRQGNSGNTIYF.

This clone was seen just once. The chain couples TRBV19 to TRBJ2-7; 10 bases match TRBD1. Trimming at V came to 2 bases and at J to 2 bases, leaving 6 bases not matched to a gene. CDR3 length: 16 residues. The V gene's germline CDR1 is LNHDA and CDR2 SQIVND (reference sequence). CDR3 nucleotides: TGTGCCAGTAGTATACCAATTGGGACAGGGGCCTACGAGCAGTACTTC. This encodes CASSIPIGTGAYEQYF. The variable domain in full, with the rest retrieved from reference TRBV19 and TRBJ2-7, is DGGITQSPKYLFRKEGQNVTLSCEQNLNHDAMYWYRQDPGQGLRLIYYSQIVNDFQKGDIAEGYSVSREKKESFPLTVTSAQKNPTAFYLCASSIPIGTGAYEQYFGPGTRLTVT.

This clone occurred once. CDR3 amino acids: CASSVEGGGTGELFF. DNA for the CDR3: TGCGCCAGCAGTGTGGAAGGAGGAGGCACCGGGGAGCTGTTTTTT. This chain connects TRBV10-2 to TRBJ2-2, with D possibly matching TRBD2 (5 bases). Trimming stripped 4 bases from V and 4 bases from J, with 13 bases between. The CDR3 extends over 15 amino acids. Germline CDR1 WSHSY, CDR2 SAAADI.

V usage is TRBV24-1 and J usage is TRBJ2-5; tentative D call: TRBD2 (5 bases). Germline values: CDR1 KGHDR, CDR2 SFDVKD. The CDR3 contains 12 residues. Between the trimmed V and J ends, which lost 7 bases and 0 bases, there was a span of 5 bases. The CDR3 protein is CATSGDQETQYF. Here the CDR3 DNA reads TGTGCCACCAGCGGGGACCAAGAGACCCAGTACTTC.

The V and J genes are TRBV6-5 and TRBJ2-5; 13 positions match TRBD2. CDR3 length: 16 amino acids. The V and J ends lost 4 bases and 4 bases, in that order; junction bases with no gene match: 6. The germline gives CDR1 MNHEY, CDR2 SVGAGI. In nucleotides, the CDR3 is TGTGCCAGCAGTTTTCACGGGACTAGCGGGGTAGAGACCCAGTACTTC. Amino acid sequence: CASSFHGTSGVETQYF.

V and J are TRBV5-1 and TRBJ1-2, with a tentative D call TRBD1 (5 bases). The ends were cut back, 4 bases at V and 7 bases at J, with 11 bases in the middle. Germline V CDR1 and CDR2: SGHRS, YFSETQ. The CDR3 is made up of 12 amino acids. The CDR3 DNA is TGCGCCAGCAGCCCCGCGGGGGGTGGCTACACCTTC. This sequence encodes CASSPAGGGYTF.

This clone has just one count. CDR3 region: CASSVGPSGGKTGELFF. In DNA, the CDR3 is TGTGCCAGCAGCGTAGGGCCTAGCGGGGGGAAAACCGGGGAGCTGTTTTTT. The rearrangement joins TRBV9 to TRBJ2-2, with 11 nucleotides matching TRBD2. In germline, CDR1 is SGDLS, CDR2 YYNGEE. There are 17 residues in the CDR3. After removal of 0 bases from V and 5 bases from J, the junction contained 6 bases not matched to a gene.

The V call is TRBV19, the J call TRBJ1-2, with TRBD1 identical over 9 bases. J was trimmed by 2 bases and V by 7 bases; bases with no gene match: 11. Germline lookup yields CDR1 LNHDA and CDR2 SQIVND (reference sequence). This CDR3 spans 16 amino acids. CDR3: CASTPWGGQGNYGYTF. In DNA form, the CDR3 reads TGTGCCAGTACCCCGTGGGGCGGACAGGGGAACTATGGCTACACCTTC.

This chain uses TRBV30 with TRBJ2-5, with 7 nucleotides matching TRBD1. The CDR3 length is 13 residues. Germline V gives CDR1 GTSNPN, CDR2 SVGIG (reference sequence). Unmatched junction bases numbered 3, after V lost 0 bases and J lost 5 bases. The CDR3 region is CAWSVDREETQYF. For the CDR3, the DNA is TGTGCCTGGAGTGTTGACAGGGAGGAGACCCAGTACTTC.

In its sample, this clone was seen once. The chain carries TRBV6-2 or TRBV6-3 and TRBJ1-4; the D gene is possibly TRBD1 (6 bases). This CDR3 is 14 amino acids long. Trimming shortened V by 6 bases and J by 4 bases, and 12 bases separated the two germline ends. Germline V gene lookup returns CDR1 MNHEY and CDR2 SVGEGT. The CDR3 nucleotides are TGTGCCAGCAGCGCCGGGACAAATAATGAAAAACTGTTTTTT. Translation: CASSAGTNNEKLFF.